The T cell receptor beta chain described here comes from a study of blood T cell repertoires in COVID-19. The repertoire was sequenced with immunoSEQ multiplex PCR; TCRdb's copy has only in-frame clones and lacks some. The data contain 200,000 to 300,000 clones, around four fifths of them singletons. This CDR3 is built from 14 residues. V was shortened by 5 bases and J by 6 bases, with 17 bases between the two germline ends. Germline CDR1 reads LGHNT; CDR2 reads FRNRAP. This sequence was found in a woman aged 55-69 years with active or convalescent COVID-19. The chain uses TRBV12-5 and TRBJ2-7; D unresolved. The sequencing sample was made of peripheral blood. CDR3 sequence reads: CASGPARLESEQYF. Written as DNA, the CDR3 is TGTGCTAGTGGTCCGGCTCGACTGGAATCCGAGCAGTACTTC.